This T cell receptor (beta chain) is drawn from a study of control samples from healthy donors and cancer patients. The CDR3 runs to 14 residues. Germline V gene sequence: CDR1 SGHTA, CDR2 FQGNSA. The V segment lost 1 base and the J segment 7 bases; nucleotides outside the gene matches: 4. Assay: immunoSEQ multiplex PCR; the TCRdb copy retains only in-frame clones and omits some. The profile covers approximately 120,000 clones, with 70% to 90% appearing a single time and around 3% taken by the ten largest. This clone was seen a handful of times. Sequencing was carried out using blood. This TCR was sampled from a man between 60 and 70 years old in good health. This chain joins TRBV7-2 and TRBJ2-1; 7 bases match TRBD1. The CDR3 here is CASSLGQGGNEQFF. The CDR3 DNA sequence: TGTGCCAGCAGCTTAGGACAGGGCGGGAATGAGCAGTTCTTC.